This note documents a single T cell receptor beta chain sequence. The specificity of this receptor is unknown. There are no base qualities to consult, and no much larger clone falls within one base. This record comes from a study of cytomegalovirus exposure and HLA in healthy donors (dated by TCRdb to the late 2010s). Study-wide context: An earlier analysis of roughly 500 of the donors reported 250 to 300 Gb of sequence data and about 100 million unique TCR beta sequences from about 200 million T cells. An early release that covered about 600 HLA-typed donors contained approximately 290 gigabases of sequencing data and 70 million to 100 million unique TCR sequences. Among the roughly 400 genotyped donors, 75% to 90% belonged to the genetic ancestry cluster associated with self-reported Caucasian donors. The aim of the study was to test whether cataloging public T cell receptors could identify signatures of past pathogen exposure. The study used immunosequencing to profile the T cell repertoires of some 600 subjects and linked those repertoires to cytomegalovirus serostatus. Along with the roughly 700-subject first cohort, a separate validation cohort of over a hundred different subjects was used. The study combined high-throughput TCR immunosequencing, statistical association of individual TCRs with disease status, and machine learning to predict cytomegalovirus infection status. To study patterns of TCR occurrence, a later analysis re-analyzed previously published TCR beta repertoires from more than 550 donors and added high-resolution HLA genotyping. The later analysis used no new phenotypic data to find candidate immune exposures, relying instead on TCR beta sequences and their occurrence across donors. In an earlier analysis of 587 of the donors, high-throughput TCR beta sequencing was used to judge whether each TCR beta V gene segment behaved as functional or pseudogenic. Donor age, sex, ethnicity and CMV serostatus were compiled together with the repertoire data. A later genetic analysis took genome-wide SNP genotypes for about three fifths of the roughly 700 donors and used that subset as a discovery cohort. All discovery cohort repertoires had been generated on a single sequencing platform. Both class I and class II loci were covered by HLA typing, at four-digit resolution. The number of donors typed differed by locus, with roughly 629-640 for A, B, C, DRB1 and DQB1, 522 for DQA1, about 610 for DPA1, and approximately 470 for DPB1. Roughly 5 DR-DQ haplotypes were handled as single units for association and clustering, since linkage in the cohort was strong. Among 398 genotyped donors of the cohort, an average of around 240,000 unique TCR beta nucleotide sequences were sequenced per donor, approximately 20% of them non-productive. General conclusions and limits of the study: A later genetic analysis reported fewer N-insertions in productive TCRs among donors in an Asian-associated ancestry cluster than the approximately 670-donor mean. Immune exposure information for the cohort was limited to CMV serostatus. According to the authors, the approach could potentially be generalized to other disease states and immunological phenotypes. Broadly in line with IMGT annotations, most TCR beta V segments showed up in productive rearrangements about 87% or about 30% of the time in an earlier analysis of 450 to 750 of the donors. A later analysis found that TCR association rates varied across HLA loci, with DRB1 alleles showing the most associated TCRs and HLA-C alleles the fewest. In a later genetic analysis, a missense DCLRE1C variant was associated with V-gene and J-gene trimming of TCR beta chains, and the association was replicated in an independent cohort. The classifier was reported to diagnose cytomegalovirus status with high specificity and sensitivity in both the original cohort and the validation cohort. A further reported finding was that TCR beta sequences accurately predicted the HLA-A and HLA-B alleles for most subjects in the first cohort. Correlated functional status among segregating V segments might be attributable to linkage disequilibrium, but an unknown experimental factor could not be ruled out. A later analysis reported that several top co-occurrence clusters appeared linked to parvovirus B19, influenza, CMV and Epstein-Barr virus. At a false discovery rate of 0.05, a later analysis linked roughly 17,000 TCR beta sequences to specific HLA alleles. According to a later analysis, most CMV-associated TCR beta chains appeared to be HLA-restricted, and the HLA associations seemed to be driven largely by CMV exposure. In vitro tests confirmed that a few of the cytomegalovirus-associated TCR beta chains recognize cytomegalovirus antigens. Assigning TCR associations to individual alleles was difficult when HLA alleles, especially DR and DQ, strongly co-occurred. The 87-base-pair reads could not distinguish some IMGT-functional V segments, including TRBV6-2 and TRBV6-3, so those segments were excluded. HLA typing was unavailable for some donors at each locus, so association tests used only the typed subset. A total of 150 or so TCR beta chains were listed by the study as associated with cytomegalovirus. The presence/absence analyses assumed that sequencing depth was roughly uniform across donors, and that assumption may not be true. Because counts were too low, about 15 rarely observed V segments, including chromosome 9 orphons, were left out of the earlier analysis of approximately 500 of the donors. Across donors, most TCR sequences were observed very rarely, whereas some public TCRs were present in many individuals. This cohort had only TCR beta chains sequenced, and the lack of alpha or paired-chain data limited which features could be detected. Compared with equally common non-associated chains, HLA-associated TCR beta chains in a later analysis were more clonally expanded and had lower generation probabilities. A cluster of highly shared sequence variants was judged likely to be a technical artifact of the sequencing pipeline.

Here V drops 6 bases and J drops 6 bases, and the junction holds 3 bases not matched to any gene. The CDR3 covers 13 residues, taking in both the cysteine and the phenylalanine. Of all the DNA, just the CDR3 is kept, 39 bases in frame from base 1. CDR1 and CDR2 were assigned from the germline V gene as MRHNA and SNTAGT. The cohort was made up of roughly 670 healthy bone marrow donors. At the time of sampling, every cohort member was nominally healthy, though immune exposures that went unrecorded were likely present. The donor was CMV seropositive and belonged to the group of 270 or so seropositive cohort members. Every donor gave a peripheral blood sample, and the peripheral blood mononuclear cells from that sample were used for TCR beta sequencing. Genomic DNA was extracted from the blood cell samples with the Qiagen DNeasy Blood Extraction Kit. Libraries were made using the immunoSEQ multiplex PCR assay. For the multiplex PCR, a mixture combining 60 forward primers for TCR Vbeta segments and 13 reverse primers for TCR Jbeta segments was used. The CDR3 region of rearranged TCR beta genes was amplified from genomic DNA with a multiplex PCR assay. The Illumina HiSeq System was used to sequence the amplified TCR beta libraries as 87-base-pair reads. Per the source publication's procedure: A later analysis counted about 80 million unique TCR beta chains across the 500 to 850 repertoires, and some 11 million of these chains were shared by at least two donors. Raw reads were error-corrected and collapsed into unique sequences by a nearest-neighbor algorithm in which closely related sequences were merged to remove PCR and sequencing errors. CDR3 sequences were aligned to IMGT reference sequences to assign V, D and J gene segments. For a sequence to be retained, at least a six-nucleotide match to both a V gene segment and a J gene segment was required. Rearrangements were called productive when the CDR3 lacked stop codons and stayed in frame with V and J; all others were non-productive. Following IMGT convention, CDR3 was defined as the stretch from the second conserved V-encoded cysteine to the conserved J-encoded phenylalanine. In an earlier analysis of 550 to 650 of the donors, sequences lacking an unambiguous match to a single V gene segment were excluded. An earlier analysis of several hundred of the donors called V segments functional above 56.7% productive rearrangements and segregating when the between-donor standard deviation exceeded 5%. A statistical classification framework was built to diagnose cytomegalovirus status from the catalog of TCR beta chain sequences. In a later analysis, TCR nucleotide sequences were compared against IMGT/GENE-DB human TR gene sequences so that V and J genes could be assigned. A later analysis assigned CDR3 sequences and most-parsimonious VDJ recombination scenarios with the TCRdist pipeline. A later analysis defined each TCR beta chain by its CDR3 amino acid sequence plus V-gene family, and excluded reads lacking a unique V-gene family. As a way to deal with suspected cross-contamination and a sequencing artifact, a later analysis dropped 450 to 700 nucleotide sequences that were highly shared and had low generation probability. For each public chain, a later analysis derived a clonal expansion index from normalized ranks of inferred template counts within each repertoire. In a later analysis, generation probabilities were computed with a VDJ recombination model fitted to out-of-frame rearrangements, and the resulting probabilities were checked against IGoR. In a later analysis, TCR-TCR, TCR-HLA and TCR-CMV co-occurrence was scored with hypergeometric tests, and a repertoire-size bias correction was applied to TCR pairs. In a later analysis, false discovery rates were estimated by permuting HLA or CMV assignments 20 times. In a later analysis, co-occurring TCRs were grouped using DBSCAN, and TCRdist sequence similarity was added for clustering within HLA-allele-positive subsets. Repertoires with fewer than 30,000 or more than 120,000 public chains, plus five repertoires with anomalous nucleotide sharing, were excluded from co-occurrence clustering. Held by TCRdb, this immuneACCESS table contains in-frame sequences only and omits some clones. Under half of the omission traces to an unresolved V gene where checked; the cause of the rest is unknown. That table furnishes V, J and clone size, whereas the DNA furnished D and trimming. This sample comprises tens of thousands of clones, 62% of them detected only once. The top ten hold 4% to 5.5% of the sample.

This clonotype originated in a male donor in good health and CMV-seropositive. The specimen was PBMCs. This chain joins TRBV6-4 to TRBJ1-5, and 9 bases in between align with TRBD1. Read as DNA, the sequence is TGTGCCAGCAGCGTGGACAGGGGTCAGCCCCAGCATTTT. Translation gives CASSVDRGQPQHF.